This T cell receptor beta chain is from a study of STAT3 mutations in large granular lymphocyte leukemia. On this clone itself: Its antigen is as yet unknown.

The CDR3 has 12 amino acids. Between the trimmed V and J ends, which lost 0 bases and 3 bases, there was a span of 3 bases. Germline values: CDR1 SGHRS, CDR2 YFSETQ. Study results and caveats: Clonal expansion was inferred from samples taken at other timepoints. In several patients, dominant TCR clone burden exceeded STAT3 mutant burden. Differing intervals and regimens complicate linking therapy response to clone burden. After therapy, about 30% of the 18 patients switched clonotypes, all new clones STAT3 wild type. In T-cell large granular lymphocyte leukemia, about half of patients showed multiple immunodominant subclonotypes.

Sequencing used immunoSEQ multiplex PCR; TCRdb keeps in-frame clones, though not all of them. The sample shows 2,000 to 3,000 clones, 66% of them seen only once. J is TRBJ1-1 and V is TRBV5-1, with D unresolved. The TCR sequence derives from a woman aged 45-60 years with T-cell large granular lymphocyte leukemia. Some clones in this sample may be carry-over from other donors' samples. Sequencing was done on a sample of peripheral blood mononuclear cells. CDR3 sequence (DNA): TGCGCCAGCAGCTTGGGGGACACTGAAGCTTTCTTT. As protein: CASSLGDTEAFF.